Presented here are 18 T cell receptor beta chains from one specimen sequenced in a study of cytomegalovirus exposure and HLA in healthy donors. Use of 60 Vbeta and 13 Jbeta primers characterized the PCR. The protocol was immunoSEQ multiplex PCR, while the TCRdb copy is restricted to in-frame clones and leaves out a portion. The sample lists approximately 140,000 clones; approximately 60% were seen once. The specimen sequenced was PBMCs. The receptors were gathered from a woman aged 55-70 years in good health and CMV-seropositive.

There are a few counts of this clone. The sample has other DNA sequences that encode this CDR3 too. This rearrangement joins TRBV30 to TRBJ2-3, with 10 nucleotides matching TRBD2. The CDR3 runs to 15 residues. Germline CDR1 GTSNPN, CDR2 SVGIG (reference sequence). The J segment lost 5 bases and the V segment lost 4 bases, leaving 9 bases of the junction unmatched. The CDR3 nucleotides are TGTGCCTGGAAGGTAGCGGGAGGAATGATAGATACGCAGTATTTT. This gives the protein CAWKVAGGMIDTQYF.

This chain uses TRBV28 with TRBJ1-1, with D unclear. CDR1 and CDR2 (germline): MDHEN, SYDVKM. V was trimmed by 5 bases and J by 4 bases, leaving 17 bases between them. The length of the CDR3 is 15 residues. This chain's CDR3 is CASSNPRRGGTEAFF. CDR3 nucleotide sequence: TGTGCCAGCAGTAACCCCCGACGTGGCGGCACTGAAGCTTTCTTT.

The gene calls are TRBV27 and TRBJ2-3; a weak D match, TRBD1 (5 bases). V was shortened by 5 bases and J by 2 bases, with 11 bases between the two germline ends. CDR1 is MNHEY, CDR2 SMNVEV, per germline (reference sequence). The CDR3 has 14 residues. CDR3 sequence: CASSKGMATDTQYF. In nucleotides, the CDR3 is TGTGCCAGCAGTAAGGGGATGGCCACAGATACGCAGTATTTT.

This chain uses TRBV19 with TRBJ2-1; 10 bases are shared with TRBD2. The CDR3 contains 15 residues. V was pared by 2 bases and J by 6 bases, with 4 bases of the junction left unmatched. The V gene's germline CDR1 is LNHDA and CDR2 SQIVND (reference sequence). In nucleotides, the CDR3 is TGTGCCAGTAGTATACTAGCGGGAGTTAGCAATGAGCAGTTCTTC. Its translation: CASSILAGVSNEQFF. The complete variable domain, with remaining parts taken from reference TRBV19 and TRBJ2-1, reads DGGITQSPKYLFRKEGQNVTLSCEQNLNHDAMYWYRQDPGQGLRLIYYSQIVNDFQKGDIAEGYSVSREKKESFPLTVTSAQKNPTAFYLCASSILAGVSNEQFFGPGTRLTVL.

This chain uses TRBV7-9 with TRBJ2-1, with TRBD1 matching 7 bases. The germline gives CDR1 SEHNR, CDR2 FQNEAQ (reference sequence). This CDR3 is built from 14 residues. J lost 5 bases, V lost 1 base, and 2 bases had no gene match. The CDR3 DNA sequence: TGTGCCAGCAGCTTAGAGGGACAGCACAATGAGCAGTTCTTC. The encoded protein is CASSLEGQHNEQFF.

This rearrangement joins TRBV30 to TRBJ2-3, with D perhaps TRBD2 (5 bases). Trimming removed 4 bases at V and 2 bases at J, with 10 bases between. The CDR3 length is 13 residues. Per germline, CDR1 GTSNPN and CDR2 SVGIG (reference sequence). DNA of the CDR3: TGTGCCTGGAATAGAGCGGACACAGATACGCAGTATTTT. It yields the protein CAWNRADTDTQYF.

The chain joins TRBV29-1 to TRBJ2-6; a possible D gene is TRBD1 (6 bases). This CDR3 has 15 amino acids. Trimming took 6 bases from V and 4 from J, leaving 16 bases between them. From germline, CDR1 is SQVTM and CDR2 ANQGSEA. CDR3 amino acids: CSVNYRETGANVLTF. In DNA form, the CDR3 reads TGCAGCGTCAACTACAGGGAAACAGGGGCCAACGTCCTGACTTTC. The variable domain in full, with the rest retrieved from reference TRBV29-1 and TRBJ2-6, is SAVISQKPSRDICQRGTSLTIQCQVDSQVTMMFWYRQQPGQSLTLIATANQGSEATYESGFVIDKFPISRPNLTFSTLTVSNMSPEDSSIYLCSVNYRETGANVLTFGAGSRLTVL.

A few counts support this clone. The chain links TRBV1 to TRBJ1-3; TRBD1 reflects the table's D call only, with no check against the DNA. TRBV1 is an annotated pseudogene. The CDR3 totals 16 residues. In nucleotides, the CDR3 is TGCACCAGCAGCCAAACCGGGACATACTCTGGAAACACCATATATTTT. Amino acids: CTSSQTGTYSGNTIYF.

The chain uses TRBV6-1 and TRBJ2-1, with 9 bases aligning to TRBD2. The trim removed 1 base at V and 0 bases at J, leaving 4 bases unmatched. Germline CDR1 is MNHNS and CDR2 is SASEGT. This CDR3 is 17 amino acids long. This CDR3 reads CASSEVLAGSSYNEQFF. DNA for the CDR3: TGTGCCAGCAGTGAAGTGCTAGCGGGGAGCTCCTACAATGAGCAGTTCTTC.

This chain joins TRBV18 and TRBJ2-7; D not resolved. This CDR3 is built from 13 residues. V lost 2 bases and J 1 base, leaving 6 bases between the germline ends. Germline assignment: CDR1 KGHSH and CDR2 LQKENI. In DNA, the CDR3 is TGTGCCAGCTCACCAGGGCCATCCTACGAGCAGTACTTC. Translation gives CASSPGPSYEQYF.

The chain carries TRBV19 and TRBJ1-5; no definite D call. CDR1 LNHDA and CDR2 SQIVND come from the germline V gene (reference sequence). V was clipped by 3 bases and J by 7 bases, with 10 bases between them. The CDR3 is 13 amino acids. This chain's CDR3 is CASSITKQQPQHF. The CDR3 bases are TGTGCCAGTAGTATTACCAAACAGCAGCCCCAGCATTTT.

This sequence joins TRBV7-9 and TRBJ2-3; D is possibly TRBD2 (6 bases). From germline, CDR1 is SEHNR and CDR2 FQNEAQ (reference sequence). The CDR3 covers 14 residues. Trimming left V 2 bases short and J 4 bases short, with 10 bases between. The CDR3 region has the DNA TGTGCCAGCAGCTTACTAGGCGGGGCAGATACGCAGTATTTT. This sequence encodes CASSLLGGADTQYF. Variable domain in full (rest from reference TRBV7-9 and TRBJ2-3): DTGVSQNPRHKITKRGQNVTFRCDPISEHNRLYWYRQTLGQGPEFLTYFQNEAQLEKSRLLSDRFSAERPKGSFSTLEIQRTEQGDSAMYLCASSLLGGADTQYFGPGTRLTVL.

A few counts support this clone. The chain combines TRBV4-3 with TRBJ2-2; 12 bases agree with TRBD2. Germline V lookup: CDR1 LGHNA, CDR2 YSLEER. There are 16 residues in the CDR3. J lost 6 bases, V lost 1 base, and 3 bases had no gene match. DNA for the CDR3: TGCGCCAGCAGCCAAGGCCTAGCGGGAGGGGCCGGGGAGCTGTTTTTT. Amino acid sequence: CASSQGLAGGAGELFF.

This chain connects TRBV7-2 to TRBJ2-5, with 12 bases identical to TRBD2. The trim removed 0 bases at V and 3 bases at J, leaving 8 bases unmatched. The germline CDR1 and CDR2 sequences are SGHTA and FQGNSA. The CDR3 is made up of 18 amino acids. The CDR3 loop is CASSLALQLAGGKETQYF. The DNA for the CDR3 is TGTGCCAGCAGCTTAGCGCTGCAGCTAGCGGGAGGGAAAGAGACCCAGTACTTC.

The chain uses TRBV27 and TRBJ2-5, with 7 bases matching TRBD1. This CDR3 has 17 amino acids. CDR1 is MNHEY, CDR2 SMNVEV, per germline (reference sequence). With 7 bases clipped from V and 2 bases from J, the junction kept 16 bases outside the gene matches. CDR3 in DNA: TGTGCCAGCACCCAGGGACAGCCAGGGGCCTTACAAGAGACCCAGTACTTC. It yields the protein CASTQGQPGALQETQYF.

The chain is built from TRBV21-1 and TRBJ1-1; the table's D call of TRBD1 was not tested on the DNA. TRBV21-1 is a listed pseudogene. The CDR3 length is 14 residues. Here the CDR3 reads CASSLFLAVPEAFF. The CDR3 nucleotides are TGTGCCAGCAGCCTCTTCCTGGCAGTCCCTGAAGCTTTCTTT.

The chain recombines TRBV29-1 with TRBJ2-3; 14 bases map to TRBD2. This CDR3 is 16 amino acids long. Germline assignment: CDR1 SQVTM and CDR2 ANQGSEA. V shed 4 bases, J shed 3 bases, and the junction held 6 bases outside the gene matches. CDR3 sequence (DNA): TGCAGCGTTGGGCCGACTAGCGGGAGGGCGACAGATACGCAGTATTTT. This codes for CSVGPTSGRATDTQYF.

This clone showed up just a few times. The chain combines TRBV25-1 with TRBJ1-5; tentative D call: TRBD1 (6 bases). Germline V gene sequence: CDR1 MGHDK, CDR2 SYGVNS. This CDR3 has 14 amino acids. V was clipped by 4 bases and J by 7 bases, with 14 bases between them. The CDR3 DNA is TGTGCCAGCAGTGGGGGCGGTGGGGGCCAGCCCCAGCATTTT. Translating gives CASSGGGGGQPQHF.